This T cell receptor (beta chain) came from a study of shared clonotypes between healthy human individuals. Background on the study: CD4 naive cells filled three plates per donor, CD4 memory three, CD8 naive two and CD8 memory one.

CDR1 and CDR2 (germline): ENHRY, SYGVKD. V was shortened by 0 bases and J by 6 bases, with 8 bases between the two germline ends. The CDR3 consists of 13 residues. Clones were sequenced by immunoSEQ multiplex PCR, and TCRdb holds only the in-frame ones, with some missing. The data hold approximately 1.4 million clones, with under 99% observed a single time. This chain connects TRBV10-3 to TRBJ1-2; possibly TRBD1 for D (6 bases). This sequence was found in a man aged 25-40 years in good health. The specimen was naive CD4+ T cells sorted from blood. Subset of the sample: CD45RA+ positively selected. CDR3 nucleotide sequence: TGTGCCATCAGTGAGTCTAGGGACAATGGCTACACCTTC. It is translated as CAISESRDNGYTF.